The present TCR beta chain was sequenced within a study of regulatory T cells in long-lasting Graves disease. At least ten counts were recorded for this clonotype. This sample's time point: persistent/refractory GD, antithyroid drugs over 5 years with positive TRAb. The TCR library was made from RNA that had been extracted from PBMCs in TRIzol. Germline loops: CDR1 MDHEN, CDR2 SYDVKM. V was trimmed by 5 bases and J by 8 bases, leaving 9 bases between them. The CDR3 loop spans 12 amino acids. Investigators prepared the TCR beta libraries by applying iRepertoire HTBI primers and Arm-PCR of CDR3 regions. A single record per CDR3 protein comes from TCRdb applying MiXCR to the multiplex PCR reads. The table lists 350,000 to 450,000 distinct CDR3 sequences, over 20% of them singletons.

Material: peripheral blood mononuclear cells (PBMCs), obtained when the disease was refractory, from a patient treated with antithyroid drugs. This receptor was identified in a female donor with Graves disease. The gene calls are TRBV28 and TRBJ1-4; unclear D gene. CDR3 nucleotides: TGTGCCAGCAGTCCCTCCTACGAAAAACTGTTTTTT. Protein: CASSPSYEKLFF.